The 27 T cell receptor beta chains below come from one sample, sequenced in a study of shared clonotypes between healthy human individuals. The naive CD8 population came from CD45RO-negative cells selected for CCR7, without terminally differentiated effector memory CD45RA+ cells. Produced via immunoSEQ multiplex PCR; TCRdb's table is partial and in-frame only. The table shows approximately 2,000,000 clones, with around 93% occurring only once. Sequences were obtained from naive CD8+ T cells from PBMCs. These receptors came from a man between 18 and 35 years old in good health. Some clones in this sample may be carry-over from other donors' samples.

The CDR3 DNA reads TGTGCCAGCAGTCCCCTCACCCGGGTAACACTGTTTTTT. Translation gives CASSPLTRVTLFF. J is TRBJ1-4 and V is TRBV27; no firm D call. This CDR3 has 13 residues. CDR1 is MNHEY, CDR2 SMNVEV, per germline (reference sequence). V was trimmed by 5 bases and J by 13 bases, leaving 17 bases between them. Looking up the rest from reference TRBV27 and TRBJ1-4 gives the full variable domain: EAQVTQNPRYLITVTGKKLTVTCSQNMNHEYMSWYRQDPGLGLRQIYYSMNVEVTDKGDVPEGYKVSRKEKRNFPLILESPSPNQTSLYFCASSPLTRVTLFFGSGTQLSVL.

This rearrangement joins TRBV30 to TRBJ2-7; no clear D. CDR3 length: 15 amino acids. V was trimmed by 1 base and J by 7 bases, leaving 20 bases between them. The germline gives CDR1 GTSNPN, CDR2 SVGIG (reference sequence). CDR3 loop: CAWSERPRMVLEQYF. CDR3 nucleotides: TGTGCCTGGAGTGAGCGTCCCAGGATGGTCCTGGAGCAGTACTTC.

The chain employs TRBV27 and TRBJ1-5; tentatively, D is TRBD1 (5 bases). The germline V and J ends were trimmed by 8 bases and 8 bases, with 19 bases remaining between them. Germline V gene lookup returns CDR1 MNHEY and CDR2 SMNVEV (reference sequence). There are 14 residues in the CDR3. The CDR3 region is CASGPWEGPKPQHF. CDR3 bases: TGTGCCAGCGGCCCCTGGGAGGGACCAAAGCCCCAGCATTTT.

CDR3 sequence reads: CASSDDRAWIYEQYF. In nucleotides, the CDR3 is TGTGCCAGCAGCGACGACAGGGCGTGGATCTACGAGCAGTACTTC. J is TRBJ2-7 and V is TRBV2; 7 bases match TRBD1. CDR3 size: 15 residues. The V gene end was trimmed by 6 bases and the J gene end by 3 bases; junction bases not matched to a gene: 11. The germline V gene encodes CDR1 SNHLY and CDR2 FYNNEI.

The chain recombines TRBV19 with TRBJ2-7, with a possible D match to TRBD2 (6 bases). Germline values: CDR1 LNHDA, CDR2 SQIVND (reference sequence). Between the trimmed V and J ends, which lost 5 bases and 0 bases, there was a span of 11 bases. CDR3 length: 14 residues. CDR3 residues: CASSAAGSSYEQYF. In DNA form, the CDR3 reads TGTGCCAGTAGTGCGGCGGGGAGCTCCTACGAGCAGTACTTC.

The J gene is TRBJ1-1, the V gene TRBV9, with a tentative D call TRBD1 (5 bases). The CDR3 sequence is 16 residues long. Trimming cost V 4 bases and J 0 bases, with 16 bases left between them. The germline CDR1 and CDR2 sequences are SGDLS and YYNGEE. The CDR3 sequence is CASSFRPGGMNTEAFF. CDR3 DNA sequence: TGTGCCAGCAGCTTTAGACCCGGGGGAATGAACACTGAAGCTTTCTTT.

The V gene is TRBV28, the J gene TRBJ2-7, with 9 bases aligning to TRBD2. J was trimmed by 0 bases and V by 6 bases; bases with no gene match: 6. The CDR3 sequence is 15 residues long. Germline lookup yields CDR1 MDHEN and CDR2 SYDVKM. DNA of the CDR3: TGTGCCAGCAGGAGACTAGCGGCGAGCTCCTACGAGCAGTACTTC. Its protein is CASRRLAASSYEQYF.

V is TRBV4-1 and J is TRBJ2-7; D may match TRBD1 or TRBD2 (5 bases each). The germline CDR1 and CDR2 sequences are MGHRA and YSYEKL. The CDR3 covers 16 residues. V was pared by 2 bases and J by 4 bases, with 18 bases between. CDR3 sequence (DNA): TGCGCCAGCAGCCAACAACCTGGCCCGGGACCTTACGAGCAGTACTTC. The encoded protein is CASSQQPGPGPYEQYF.

The chain's CDR3 is CASSLVTGHGDGYTF. CDR3 in DNA: TGTGCCAGCAGCTTAGTCACAGGGCACGGGGATGGCTACACCTTC. The chain links TRBV7-2 to TRBJ1-2; tentative D call: TRBD1 (6 bases). Germline V gene data show CDR1 as SGHTA and CDR2 as FQGNSA. The CDR3 has 15 amino acids. The V end lost 1 base, the J end lost 6 bases, and 15 bases lay between the germline ends.

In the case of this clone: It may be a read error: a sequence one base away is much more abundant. The CDR3 reads CASSFSYEQYF. Here the CDR3 DNA reads TGCGCCAGCAGTTTCTCCTACGAGCAGTACTTC. The chain joins TRBV10-2 to TRBJ2-7; D uncertain. This CDR3 comprises 11 residues. Germline CDR1 WSHSY, CDR2 SAAADI. Deletions cut 5 bases from V and 0 bases from J, with 2 bases between.

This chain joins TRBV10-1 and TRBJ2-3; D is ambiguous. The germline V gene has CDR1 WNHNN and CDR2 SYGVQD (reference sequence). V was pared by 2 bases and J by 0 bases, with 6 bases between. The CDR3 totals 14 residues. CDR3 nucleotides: TGCGCCAGCAGTGAGGGTGATAGCACAGATACGCAGTATTTT. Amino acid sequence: CASSEGDSTDTQYF.

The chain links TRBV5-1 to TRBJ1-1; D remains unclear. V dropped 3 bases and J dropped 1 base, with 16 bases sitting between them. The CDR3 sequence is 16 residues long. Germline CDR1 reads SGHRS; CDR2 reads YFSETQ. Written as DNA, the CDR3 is TGCGCCAGCAGCTCCGGCGGATTCGGCAAGAACACTGAAGCTTTCTTT. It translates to CASSSGGFGKNTEAFF. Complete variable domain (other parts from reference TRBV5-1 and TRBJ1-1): KAGVTQTPRYLIKTRGQQVTLSCSPISGHRSVSWYQQTPGQGLQFLFEYFSETQRNKGNFPGRFSGRQFSNSRSEMNVSTLELGDSALYLCASSSGGFGKNTEAFFGQGTRLTVV.

CDR3 loop: CASSSQGLYNEQFF. The CDR3 nucleotides read TGTGCCAGCAGCTCACAGGGACTGTACAATGAGCAGTTCTTC. The chain links TRBV5-4 to TRBJ2-1, with D perhaps given as TRBD1 or TRBD2 (6 bases each). Looked up from germline, CDR1 is SGHNT and CDR2 is YYREEE (reference sequence). The CDR3 contains 14 residues. The germline V and J ends were trimmed by 3 bases and 4 bases, with 11 bases remaining between them.

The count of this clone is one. CDR3 nucleotide sequence: TGCGCCAGCAGCTTCTTCACTAGCGGGAGTGGGGTTGCAGACGAGCAGTACTTC. Its protein product is CASSFFTSGSGVADEQYF. This rearrangement joins TRBV5-1 to TRBJ2-7; 11 bases align to TRBD2. The germline CDR1 and CDR2 sequences are SGHRS and YFSETQ. V was pared by 2 bases and J by 5 bases, with 15 bases of the junction left unmatched. The CDR3 consists of 18 residues.

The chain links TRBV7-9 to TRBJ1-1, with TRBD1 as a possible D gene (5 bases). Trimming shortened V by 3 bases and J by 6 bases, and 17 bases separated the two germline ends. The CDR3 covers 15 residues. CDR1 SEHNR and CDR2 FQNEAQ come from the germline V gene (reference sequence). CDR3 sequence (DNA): TGTGCCAGCAGCTTGTCGGGTAGGTTAGGGGCTGAAGCTTTCTTT. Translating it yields CASSLSGRLGAEAFF.

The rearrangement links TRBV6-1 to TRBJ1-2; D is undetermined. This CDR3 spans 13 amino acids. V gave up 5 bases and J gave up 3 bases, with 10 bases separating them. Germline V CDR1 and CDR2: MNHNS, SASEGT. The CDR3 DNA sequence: TGTGCCAGCAGTAAGCCTCCCGACTATGGCTACACCTTC. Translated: CASSKPPDYGYTF.

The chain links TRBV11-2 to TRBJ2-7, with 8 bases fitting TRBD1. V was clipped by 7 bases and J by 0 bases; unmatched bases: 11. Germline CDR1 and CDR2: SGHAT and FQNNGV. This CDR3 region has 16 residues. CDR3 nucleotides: TGTGCCAGCAACAAGCCAGGGGGCTTATACTCCTACGAGCAGTACTTC. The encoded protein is CASNKPGGLYSYEQYF.

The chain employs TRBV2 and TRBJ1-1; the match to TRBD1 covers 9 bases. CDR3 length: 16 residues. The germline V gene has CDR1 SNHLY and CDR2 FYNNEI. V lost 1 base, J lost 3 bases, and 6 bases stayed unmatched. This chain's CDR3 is CASSEDEDRGYTEAFF. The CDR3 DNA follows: TGTGCCAGCAGTGAAGACGAGGACAGGGGCTACACTGAAGCTTTCTTT.

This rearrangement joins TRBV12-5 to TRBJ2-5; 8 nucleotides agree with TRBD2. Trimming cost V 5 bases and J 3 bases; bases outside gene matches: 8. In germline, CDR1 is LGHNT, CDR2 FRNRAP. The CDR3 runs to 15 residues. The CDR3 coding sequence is TGTGCTAGTGGTCCAGCGGGAGAGGGTGAAGAGACCCAGTACTTC. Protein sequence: CASGPAGEGEETQYF.

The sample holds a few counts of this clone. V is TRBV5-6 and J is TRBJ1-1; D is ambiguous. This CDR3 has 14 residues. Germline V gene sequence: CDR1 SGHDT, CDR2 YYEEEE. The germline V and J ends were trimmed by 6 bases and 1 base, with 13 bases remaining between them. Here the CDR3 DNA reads TGTGCCAGCAACCCCTTGAGAGAGAACACTGAAGCTTTCTTT. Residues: CASNPLRENTEAFF.

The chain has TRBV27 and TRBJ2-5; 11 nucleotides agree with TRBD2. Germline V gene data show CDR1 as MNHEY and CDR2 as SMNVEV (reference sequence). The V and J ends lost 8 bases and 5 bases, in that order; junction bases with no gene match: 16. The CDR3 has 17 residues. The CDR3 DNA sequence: TGTGCCAGCCACCCACAACTAGCGGGAGAAGGGTGGGAGACCCAGTACTTC. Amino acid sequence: CASHPQLAGEGWETQYF.

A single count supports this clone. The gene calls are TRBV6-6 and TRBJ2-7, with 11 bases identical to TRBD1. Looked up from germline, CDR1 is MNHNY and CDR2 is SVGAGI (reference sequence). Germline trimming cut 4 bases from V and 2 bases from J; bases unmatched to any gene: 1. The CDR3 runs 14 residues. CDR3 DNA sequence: TGTGCCAGCAGTTCGGGACAGGGGGCCTACGAGCAGTACTTC. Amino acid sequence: CASSSGQGAYEQYF.

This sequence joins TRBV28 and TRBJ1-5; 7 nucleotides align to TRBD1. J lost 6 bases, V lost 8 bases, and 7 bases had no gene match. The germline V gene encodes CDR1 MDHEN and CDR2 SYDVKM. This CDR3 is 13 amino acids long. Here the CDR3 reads CASSAGGSQPQHF. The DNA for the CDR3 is TGTGCCAGCTCGGCAGGGGGTTCTCAGCCCCAGCATTTT. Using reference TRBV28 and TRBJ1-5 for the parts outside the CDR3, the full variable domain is DVKVTQSSRYLVKRTGEKVFLECVQDMDHENMFWYRQDPGLGLRLIYFSYDVKMKEKGDIPEGYSVSREKKERFSLILESASTNQTSMYLCASSAGGSQPQHFGDGTRLSIL.

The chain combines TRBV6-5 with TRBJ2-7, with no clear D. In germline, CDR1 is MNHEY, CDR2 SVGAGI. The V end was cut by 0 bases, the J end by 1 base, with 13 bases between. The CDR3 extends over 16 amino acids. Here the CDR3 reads CASSYSYSGPSYEQYF. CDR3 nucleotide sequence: TGTGCCAGCAGTTACTCTTACTCAGGACCGTCCTACGAGCAGTACTTC.

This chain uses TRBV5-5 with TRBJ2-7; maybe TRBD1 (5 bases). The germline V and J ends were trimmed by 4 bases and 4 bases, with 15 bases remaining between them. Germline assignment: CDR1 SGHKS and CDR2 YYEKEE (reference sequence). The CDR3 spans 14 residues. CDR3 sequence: CASSADSVVYEQYF. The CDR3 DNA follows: TGTGCCAGCAGCGCAGACAGTGTCGTATACGAGCAGTACTTC.

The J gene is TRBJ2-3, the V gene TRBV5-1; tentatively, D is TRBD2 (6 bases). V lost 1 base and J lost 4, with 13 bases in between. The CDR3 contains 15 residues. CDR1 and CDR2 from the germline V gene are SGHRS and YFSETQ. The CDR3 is CASSLRLASSDTQYF. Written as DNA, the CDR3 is TGCGCCAGCAGCTTGAGGCTAGCGAGTTCAGATACGCAGTATTTT.

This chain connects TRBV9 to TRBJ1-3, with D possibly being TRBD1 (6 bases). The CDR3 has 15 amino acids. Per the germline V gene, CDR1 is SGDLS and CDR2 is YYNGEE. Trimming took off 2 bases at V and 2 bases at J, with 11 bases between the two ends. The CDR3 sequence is CASSVRGLAGNTIYF. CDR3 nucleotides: TGTGCCAGCAGCGTGCGGGGGCTAGCTGGAAACACCATATATTTT.